The T cell receptor beta chain described here comes from a study of T-cell memory formation after mild COVID-19. Study overall: In these data, TCR clusters were largely donor specific.

This clonotype was observed many times. Its antigen remains unknown. TCRalpha and TCRbeta libraries used 5'RACE with constant-segment primers and UMIs. TCRdb analysed the 5' RACE reads with MiXCR anew, one entry per CDR3 protein. The table has 100,000 or so distinct CDR3 sequences, roughly 10% seen once; the top ten hold about 40%. Points from the study as a whole: Certain responding clones were present in pre-infection memory, suggesting participation of cross-reactive memory.

The sequenced material came from PBMCs or a T cell subset sorted from them (not recorded which). This clonotype was obtained from a man younger than 35 who had mild COVID-19 (a few samples of this study predate the infection). Cell type and time point are not known.

Here the CDR3 DNA reads TGTGCCAGCAGAACCGGGACTCGTCCTAGCACAGATACGCAGTATTTT. Its translation: CASRTGTRPSTDTQYF. This rearrangement joins TRBV2 to TRBJ2-3, with D tentatively TRBD2 (6 bases). V was pared by 6 bases and J by 0 bases, with 16 bases between. Looked up from germline, CDR1 is SNHLY and CDR2 is FYNNEI. The CDR3 sequence is 16 residues long.